This T cell receptor beta chain was recovered during a study of blood T cell repertoires in COVID-19. About the research overall: PBMCs, B-cell-depleted T cells, or T cells provided the cDNA or gDNA that made up the material.

Only in-frame clones appear in the TCRdb table, and some are missing; sequencing was by immunoSEQ multiplex PCR. The sample carries 220,000 or so clones, around 86% recorded once. The sequenced sample was peripheral blood. This sequence originates from a man between 60 and 75 years old who had recovered from COVID-19.

CDR3 in amino acids: CATSATPGQGNQPQHF. Here the CDR3 DNA reads TGTGCCACCAGTGCCACTCCGGGACAGGGGAATCAGCCCCAGCATTTT. J is TRBJ1-5 and V is TRBV24-1, with 10 positions matching TRBD1. V trimming: 5 bases; J trimming: 4 bases; junction bases outside the gene matches: 7. The length of the CDR3 is 16 residues. Germline V CDR1 and CDR2: KGHDR, SFDVKD.